This is a list of T cell receptor beta chains from one sample in a study of blood T cell repertoires in COVID-19. Generated by immunoSEQ multiplex PCR, the TCRdb table keeps only in-frame clones and is missing some. The repertoire holds 25,000 to 30,000 clones, with roughly 90% as singletons. The sample comprised peripheral blood. The source is a human donor in a cohort sampled during active COVID-19. The CDR3 runs from the conserved cysteine through the conserved F or W. The order of the fields is V gene, J gene, CDR3 protein.

>TRBV19|TRBJ1-2
CASSETAVGGYGYTF
>TRBV6-1|TRBJ2-3
CASSEGGTSISTDTQYF
>TRBV2|TRBJ2-1
CASRVDRPYNEQFF
>TRBV11-2|TRBJ1-1
CASSPETGAEAFF
>TRBV7-8|TRBJ1-1
CASSPGQGMNTEAFF
>TRBV9|TRBJ1-1
CASSVSDSPRPEAFF
>TRBV19|TRBJ1-1
CASSGGAGGAFF
>TRBV7-9|TRBJ2-5
CASSPGLAAPRETQYF
>TRBV7-3|TRBJ1-1
CASSLSGVTEAFF
>TRBV9|TRBJ1-2
CASSELGTPYGYTF
>TRBV18|TRBJ2-7
CASSPDRTSYEQYF
>TRBV19|TRBJ2-1
CASSLGLAGSSYNEQFF
>TRBV6-5|TRBJ2-7
CASSYSRTAFYEQYF
>TRBV9|TRBJ2-3
CASSGVAGGLSDTQYF
>TRBV19|TRBJ1-3
CAVTGGYSGNTIYF
>TRBV5-1|TRBJ2-3
CASLGGSAGGTQYF
>TRBV27|TRBJ1-3
CASSAGFSGNTIYF
>TRBV7-9|TRBJ2-5
CASSPGQGQETQYF
>TRBV7-3|TRBJ1-6
CASSRQGGGSPLHF
>TRBV24-1|TRBJ2-3
CATSDPGIGGDTQYF
>TRBV12-5|TRBJ1-4
CASGLGAQANEKLFF
>TRBV5-4|TRBJ2-1
CASSFGTGYEQFF
>TRBV6-4|TRBJ1-5
CASSESLGQPQHF
>TRBV12-5|TRBJ1-4
CASGFGGQSNEKLFF
>TRBV12-3/TRBV12-4|TRBJ2-7
CASSLVGQYEQYF
>TRBV9|TRBJ2-3
CASSTAGHASTDTQYF
>TRBV6-2/TRBV6-3|TRBJ1-4
CASSLGHRGKLFF
>TRBV5-6|TRBJ1-4
CASDQREKLFF
>TRBV7-9|TRBJ1-4
CASSPGQGAEKLFF
>TRBV7-6|TRBJ2-1
CASSTSGGAFKQFF
>TRBV9|TRBJ1-1
CASSVEPQGGTEAFF
>TRBV30|TRBJ2-3
CAWSVYRGLAGSDTQYF
>TRBV24-1|TRBJ2-5
CATSDFIQGRETQYF
>TRBV7-9|TRBJ2-5
CASSFGSGPETQYF
>TRBV4-1|TRBJ2-1
CASSQDGQPINEQFF
>TRBV5-1|TRBJ2-1
CASSLRAGGDNEQFF
>TRBV18|TRBJ2-6
CASSPTPSSGANVLTF
>TRBV5-8|TRBJ2-3
CASSLAGPRNTDTQYF
>TRBV5-5|TRBJ2-1
CASSSSYSSNLYNEQFF
>TRBV11-2|TRBJ2-1
CASSLGLNNEQFF
>TRBV3-1/TRBV3-2|TRBJ2-5
CASSHSSETQYF
>TRBV6-1|TRBJ1-4
CASSEQGLWSRDRTEKLFF
>TRBV19|TRBJ1-2
CASSTPPRTGGLGYTF
>TRBV10-3|TRBJ2-5
CAISERVRREQETQYF